Listed below are T cell receptor beta chains from one sample, sequenced in a study of T cell responses to AZD1222 COVID-19 vaccine. Using immunoSEQ multiplex PCR, the repertoire was profiled, and TCRdb retains in-frame clones only, with some absent. The table records 130,000 or so clones, 86% of them present only once. Sequences were derived from peripheral blood, sampled on day 0 of AZD1222 vaccination. The receptors come from an adult in good health. CDR3s include the opening cysteine and the closing phenylalanine or tryptophan. A D gene is named only where the DNA matches it firmly. Some rows have no size entry. The others give once, few or many, or a class for an expanded clone.

V gene,J gene,clone size,D gene,CDR3 DNA,CDR3 protein
TRBV18,TRBJ1-3,-,TRBD1,TGTGCCAGCTCCCCAAACCTCGGACAGGAGGGGAACACCATATATTTT,CASSPNLGQEGNTIYF
TRBV5-1,TRBJ1-2,-,TRBD1,TGCGCCAGCAGCTTGGGACAGGGGGTTCAGGGCTACACCTTC,CASSLGQGVQGYTF
TRBV18,TRBJ2-3,-,-,TGTGCCAGCTCACCTCCTGGCGGGCAAGGAGTAGATACGCAGTATTTT,CASSPPGGQGVDTQYF
TRBV24-1,TRBJ1-2,-,-,TGTGCCACCGGTCCGGAAAGGAACTATGGCTACACCTTC,CATGPERNYGYTF
TRBV18,TRBJ1-2,-,-,TGTGCCAGCTCCCCAAGTCCTCGCTCTTATGGCTACACCTTC,CASSPSPRSYGYTF
TRBV12-3/TRBV12-4,TRBJ2-1,-,TRBD1,TGTGCCAGCAGTCTCGACAGGGACAATGAGCAGTTCTTC,CASSLDRDNEQFF
TRBV5-6,TRBJ1-5,-,-,TGTGCCAGCAGCTTGTCGGGGAGGGATCAGCCCCAGCATTTT,CASSLSGRDQPQHF
TRBV19,TRBJ1-1,-,-,TGTGCCAGTAGCATAGGGGAGGTCTCTGAAGCTTTCTTT,CASSIGEVSEAFF
TRBV2,TRBJ1-2,few,TRBD1,TGTGCCAGCAGTGTCAGGGGGTCCCGAGGCTACACCTTC,CASSVRGSRGYTF
TRBV7-9,TRBJ2-1,-,-,TGTGCCAGCGGACTACCGGGGTTGAACAATGAGCAGTTCTTC,CASGLPGLNNEQFF
TRBV28,TRBJ2-7,-,TRBD2,TGTGCCAGCAGTTTGAGCGGGGCTAAGGGCTACGAGCAGTACTTC,CASSLSGAKGYEQYF
TRBV18,TRBJ2-7,-,-,TGTGCCAGCTCACCCGGACGGAGGCCCTCCGAGCAGTACTTC,CASSPGRRPSEQYF
TRBV10-3,TRBJ1-6,-,TRBD1,TGTGCCATCAGGACAGGGAGTTCACCCCTCCACTTT,CAIRTGSSPLHF
TRBV14,TRBJ1-2,-,-,TGTGCCAGCAGCCCCCTTGGGTATGGCTACACCTTC,CASSPLGYGYTF
TRBV3-1/TRBV3-2,TRBJ1-1,-,-,TGTGCCAGCAGCTATCAGGGGTCGGTGAACACTGAAGCTTTCTTT,CASSYQGSVNTEAFF
TRBV5-6,TRBJ1-5,-,-,TGTGCCAGCAGCGTTGGGGCCCAGGGACTTTCCCAGCATTTT,CASSVGAQGLSQHF
TRBV6-1,TRBJ1-1,-,-,TGTGCCAGCAGTGAAGGGACGTTGAACACTGAAGCTTTCTTT,CASSEGTLNTEAFF
TRBV18,TRBJ2-1,-,-,TGTGCCAGCTCACCACCCGCAAGAACCTACAATGAGCAGTTCTTC,CASSPPARTYNEQFF
TRBV7-2,TRBJ2-1,-,-,TGTGCCAGCAGCTTTTATATTCGGGGGAATGAGCAGTTCTTC,CASSFYIRGNEQFF
TRBV7-9,TRBJ2-1,-,-,TGTGCCAGCAGCTTGAGGGGTTTTGAGCAGTTCTTC,CASSLRGFEQFF
TRBV15,TRBJ2-6,-,-,TGTGCCATCCGGGCCTCTGGGGCCAACGTCCTGACTTTC,CAIRASGANVLTF
TRBV2,TRBJ1-3,-,TRBD1,TGTGCCAGCGGGACAGCAGGAAACACCATATATTTT,CASGTAGNTIYF
TRBV7-9,TRBJ1-6,-,TRBD1,TGTGCCAGCAGCTACGGACAGGGCCTTCCGCCCCACTTT,CASSYGQGLPPHF
TRBV27,TRBJ1-2,-,TRBD1,TGTGCCAGCAGTTTAGCCCACGCGGACAGGAGCTATGGCTACACCTTC,CASSLAHADRSYGYTF
TRBV5-4,TRBJ2-5,-,TRBD1,TGTGCCAGCAGCTTGGGAGGGGCAGGGGGAGAGACCCAGTACTTC,CASSLGGAGGETQYF
TRBV10-3,TRBJ1-3,-,-,TGTGCCATCCGAGGCGCGGGCTCTGGAAACACCATATATTTT,CAIRGAGSGNTIYF
TRBV3-1/TRBV3-2,TRBJ1-6,-,-,TGTGCCAGCAGCCAAGATCTTCCTGGGTCCTATAATTCACCCCTCCACTTT,CASSQDLPGSYNSPLHF
TRBV11-3,TRBJ2-1,-,-,TGTGCCAGCAGCTTACGGGGTTACAATGAGCAGTTCTTC,CASSLRGYNEQFF
TRBV9,TRBJ2-7,-,TRBD1,TGTGCCAGCAGCGTAACGAGGGACAGTCCCTACGAGCAGTACTTC,CASSVTRDSPYEQYF
TRBV6-5,TRBJ1-5,-,-,TGTGCCAGCAGTAGGGTGGGATACAATCAGCCCCAGCATTTT,CASSRVGYNQPQHF
TRBV28,TRBJ2-1,-,TRBD1,TGTGCCAGCAGTTTTGACAGGGCCATATACAATGAGCAGTTCTTC,CASSFDRAIYNEQFF
TRBV6-2/TRBV6-3,TRBJ1-2,-,-,TGTGCCAGCAGTTACTATCAGGGAGGCTATGGCTACACCTTC,CASSYYQGGYGYTF
TRBV28,TRBJ2-3,-,-,TGTGCCAGCAGTTTTTTGAGCGGGACAGATACGCAGTATTTT,CASSFLSGTDTQYF
TRBV2,TRBJ1-5,-,-,TGTGCCAGCAGTGGGGTCGGGAGCAATCAGCCCCAGCATTTT,CASSGVGSNQPQHF
TRBV15,TRBJ1-2,-,-,TGTGCCACCAGCAGAGATTTGACGACTTTCACCTTC,CATSRDLTTFTF
TRBV7-2,TRBJ2-1,-,TRBD2,TGTGCCAGCAGCCCTCAGCGGGGGGGAGTGTTCTTC,CASSPQRGGVFF
TRBV5-6,TRBJ2-3,-,TRBD2,TGTGCCAGCAGCTTGGTATCAGTGATTGGCGGGGGGTATACAGATACGCAGTATTTT,CASSLVSVIGGGYTDTQYF
TRBV5-6,TRBJ1-5,-,-,TGTGCCAGCAGCTTGGCTGGGGGCAATCAGCCCCAGCATTTT,CASSLAGGNQPQHF
TRBV6-1,TRBJ2-4,-,-,TGTGCCAGCAGTGATTGGGGGTTGGCCAAAAACATTCAGTACTTC,CASSDWGLAKNIQYF
TRBV3-1/TRBV3-2,TRBJ1-6,-,TRBD1,TGTGCCAGCAGCTTACGGGACAGGGACAGCCCCCTCCACTTT,CASSLRDRDSPLHF
TRBV6-6,TRBJ1-1,-,-,TGTGCCAGCAGTTACCATAGGTTTGAAGCTTTCTTT,CASSYHRFEAFF
TRBV9,TRBJ2-7,-,-,TGTGCCAGCAGCGTAGCTCATACCCCGTCTGGGGGCGAGCAGTACTTC,CASSVAHTPSGGEQYF
TRBV28,TRBJ1-4,-,TRBD1,TGTGCCAGCAGTTTATTTGGGACAGGGGGCAGGGAGGGTGAAAAACTGTTTTTT,CASSLFGTGGREGEKLFF
TRBV6-5,TRBJ1-1,-,TRBD1,TGTGCCAGCAGCAATGACAGGGGAAGCACTGAAGCTTTCTTT,CASSNDRGSTEAFF
TRBV15,TRBJ1-4,-,-,TGTGCCACCAGCAGAGATCAAGGAGACAGAAAACTGTTTTTT,CATSRDQGDRKLFF
TRBV2,TRBJ2-3,once,-,TGTGCCAGCAGTGTCGGGCGGGGAGGAGATACGCAGTATTTT,CASSVGRGGDTQYF
TRBV30,TRBJ2-7,-,-,TGTGCCTGGACCCTTGCAGGGGCGGGGGAGCAGTACTTC,CAWTLAGAGEQYF
TRBV2,TRBJ2-7,-,-,TGTGCCAGCAGTGAGTCTAGCAGATCCTACGAGCAGTACTTC,CASSESSRSYEQYF
TRBV28,TRBJ2-1,-,-,TGTGCCAGCAGCCCGCCCGTCCCATCGGGGGTTTACAATGAGCAGTTCTTC,CASSPPVPSGVYNEQFF
TRBV5-5,TRBJ2-7,-,-,TGTGCCAGCAGCAAGACATTAAAGACAAGCTACGAGCAGTACTTC,CASSKTLKTSYEQYF
TRBV11-3,TRBJ2-2,once,-,TGTGCCAGCAGCCAGGGCGGGGACCCCGCGAACACCGGGGAGCTGTTTTTT,CASSQGGDPANTGELFF
TRBV6-2/TRBV6-3,TRBJ1-5,-,TRBD1,TGTGCCAGCAGTATTACAGGGGGCCGACAGCCCCAGCATTTT,CASSITGGRQPQHF
TRBV5-1,TRBJ1-4,once,-,TGCGCCAGCAGCTTGGACCGGAATGAAAAACTGTTTTTT,CASSLDRNEKLFF
TRBV5-1,TRBJ1-5,-,TRBD1,TGCGCCAGCAGCCCGCAACCAATAGACAGGGAAAATCAGCCCCAGCATTTT,CASSPQPIDRENQPQHF
TRBV5-1,TRBJ2-3,-,TRBD2,TGCGCCAGCAGCACTGGCGGGGGGGCGGATACGCAGTATTTT,CASSTGGGADTQYF
TRBV4-1,TRBJ2-7,once,TRBD2,TGCGCCAGCAGCCCGCAACTAGCGAGGAGCTCCTACGAGCAGTACTTC,CASSPQLARSSYEQYF
TRBV18,TRBJ1-1,-,-,TGTGCCAGCTCTCGCCCCCCAGGGGTCACTATGAACACTGAAGCTTTCTTT,CASSRPPGVTMNTEAFF
TRBV7-2,TRBJ2-3,-,TRBD1,TGTGCCAGCAGCTCCGCAGGGACAGGGGGGGCAGATACGCAGTATTTT,CASSSAGTGGADTQYF
TRBV7-9,TRBJ2-1,-,-,TGTGCCAGCAGCTTTCTCGTAGGTTACAATGAGCAGTTCTTC,CASSFLVGYNEQFF
TRBV5-1,TRBJ2-7,-,TRBD1,TGCGCCAGCAGCCCAGGACAGGGGACTCCAGGGGAGCAGTACTTC,CASSPGQGTPGEQYF